This T cell receptor beta chain was captured by sequencing in a study of blood T cell repertoires in COVID-19 (TCRdb year 2020). Regarding the complete study: Samples covering the acute and convalescent phases of COVID-19 were provided by collaborators in the United States, Italy and Spain. The repertoires were released in a freely available public database intended as a resource for research on the immune response to SARS-CoV-2. Where available, HLA class I and class II types were obtained from metadata supplied by the sample provider rather than from assay-based typing. Samples came from the ongoing ImmuneRACE study (first 160 participants) plus 1,254 subjects from 6 global collaborators. The dataset comprised deeply sampled blood TCRbeta repertoires from subjects exposed to, actively infected with, or recovered from COVID-19. The prospective study material was composed of cDNA or gDNA derived from T cells, B-cell-depleted T cells, or PBMCs. A de-identified subject ID, COVID-19 status, age in years and sex were almost always included in the sample metadata. Summary of the overall study and its limitations: The amount of clinical and demographic metadata varied by source and participant and was provided uncurated.

With respect to this clone: This receptor's antigen is unknown. There are no base qualities to consult, and no much larger clone falls within one base.

TCRbeta CDR3 regions were amplified from genomic DNA using the immunoSEQ Assay, a bias-controlled multiplex PCR. The paper's data handling went like this. The number of nucleated cells in each sample was estimated by amplification of reference gene primers within the assay. To quantify the absolute abundance of each unique TCRbeta CDR3 rearrangement, sequence reads were collapsed and filtered. Productive Simpson clonality was computed per sample as the square root of Simpson's diversity index over productive rearrangements. The clones in this table, taken by TCRdb from immuneACCESS, are in-frame only. Not every clone is retained; where verified, under half of the shortfall comes from an unresolved V gene, and the cause of the rest is unknown. The V and J calls and the clone size are those of that table, but D and trimming were determined from the DNA. Here the sample has about 300,000 clones; about 88% occur a single time. The biggest ten clones account for almost 1.5% of the sample.

Compared with germline, V lacks 4 bases and J lacks 5 bases; bases without a gene match: 10. Taken from the germline V gene, the CDR1 and CDR2 loops are MNHEY and SVGAGI. CDR3 length: 16 amino acids, cysteine to phenylalanine. Only CDR3 DNA is held: 48 bases, read in frame from base 1. At one collaborating source in Seattle, patients were enrolled during active infection and were followed longitudinally through the course of disease. The collaborating institutions used their own protocols to collect whole blood in K2EDTA tubes. Collaborator samples were shipped for TCRbeta analysis as frozen whole blood, isolated PBMCs, or DNA extracted from either sample type.

Sequenced sample: peripheral blood. The chain is encoded by TRBV6-5 joined to TRBJ1-1; a stretch of 10 junction bases matches TRBD1. The receptor comes from a human donor with COVID-19, enrolled during active disease. The donor label of this sample is uncertain. The DNA is TGTGCCAGCAGTTTCTTCTCCGGGACAGGGGAAACTGAAGCTTTCTTT. It specifies CASSFFSGTGETEAFF.